This TCR beta chain originates from a study of cytotoxic CD8 clonotypes in ibrutinib-treated CLL. This clone has a single count. Data came from immunoSEQ multiplex PCR; TCRdb stores just in-frame clones and leaves some out. The sample has under 300,000 clones, about 72% seen once; the top ten hold about 5.8%. The J segment lost 3 bases and the V segment lost 4 bases, leaving 5 bases of the junction unmatched. The CDR3 runs 14 residues. Germline-derived CDR1 and CDR2 are MDHEN and SYDVKM. Sample: PBMCs, taken at disease progression, from a patient treated with ibrutinib. This clonotype was obtained from a human donor with chronic lymphocytic leukemia. The chain recombines TRBV28 with TRBJ2-5; 7 positions agree with TRBD2. The CDR3 spells CASSWAGVEETQYF. CDR3 nucleotides: TGTGCCAGCAGTTGGGCGGGAGTGGAAGAGACCCAGTACTTC.